The rows below give T cell receptor beta chains drawn from one sample of a study of T cells in Graves' hyperthyroidism and ophthalmopathy. One entry per CDR3 protein, called by TCRdb with MiXCR from the multiplex PCR reads. The table lists about 52,000 distinct CDR3 sequences, roughly 50% of them singletons. Material: blood. The receptors come from a woman aged 50 to 65 with Graves' ophthalmopathy. Each CDR3 is given with its conserved first and last residue. The D gene is left open where the match is weak. Not all rows give a size; the values are once, few, many and, for expanded clones, a class.

D gene	clone size	J gene	V gene	CDR3 DNA	CDR3 protein
-	-	TRBJ2-5	TRBV7-3	TGTGCCAGCAGTCCCCTCCCGGGCGAAGCTGGCGGGGCCAGGGAGACCCAGTACTTC	CASSPLPGEAGGARETQYF
-	many	TRBJ1-2	TRBV7-2	TGTGCCAGCAGCCCTCGAGGTGGGAACTATGGCTACACCTTC	CASSPRGGNYGYTF
-	many	TRBJ2-2	TRBV5-1	TGCGCCAGCAGCTCCATCACCGGGGAGCTGTTTTTT	CASSSITGELFF
-	-	TRBJ2-7	TRBV24-1	TGTGCCACCAGTTCGGACACCGGCTACGAGCAGTACTTC	CATSSDTGYEQYF
-	many	TRBJ2-7	TRBV20-1	TGCAGTGCTAGCGGGCAGGGTCACGAGCAGTACTTC	CSASGQGHEQYF
-	-	TRBJ1-4	TRBV7-2	TGTGCCAGCAGCTTAGTCGGCAGGAGTAATGATAAACTGTTTTTT	CASSLVGRSNDKLFF
TRBD2	many	TRBJ2-1	TRBV20-1	TGCAGTGCTAGGCCCACTAGCGGGGGTTACAATGAGCAGTTCTTC	CSARPTSGGYNEQFF
TRBD2	many	TRBJ2-2	TRBV24-1	TGTGCCACCAGTGAAAGGCGTCTAGCGGACACCGGGGAGCTGTTTTTT	CATSERRLADTGELFF
-	many	TRBJ2-6	TRBV7-3	TGTGCCAGCAGCGACCCCGGGCGGGCTGGGGCCAACGTCCTGACTTTC	CASSDPGRAGANVLTF
-	-	TRBJ1-2	TRBV7-2	TGTGTCAGCAGCTTAGCCGGCTATAGCTACACCTTC	CVSSLAGYSYTF
-	-	TRBJ1-6	TRBV19	TGTGCCAGTACCCCAAGCGGGAGGGCCTATTCGCCCCTCCACTTT	CASTPSGRAYSPLHF
TRBD2	-	TRBJ2-7	TRBV5-4	TGTGCCAGCAGCCGTGGACTAGCGGACGAGCAGTACTTC	CASSRGLADEQYF
TRBD2	many	TRBJ2-2	TRBV20-1	TGCAGTGCTAGAGTAGCGGGAGACACCGGGGAGCTGTTTTTT	CSARVAGDTGELFF
-	-	TRBJ2-5	TRBV13	TGTGCCAGCAGTTTCGATCCCGGGGCCGGGGAGACCCAGTACTTC	CASSFDPGAGETQYF
TRBD1	many	TRBJ1-2	TRBV2	TGTGCCAGCAGTGTAGGACAGGCCCCGGGGGGCTATGGCTACACCTTC	CASSVGQAPGGYGYTF
TRBD2	many	TRBJ2-7	TRBV5-1	TGCGCCAGCAGCTTGACCCTAACTAGCGGGGGGGCCTACGAGCAGTACTTC	CASSLTLTSGGAYEQYF
TRBD1	-	TRBJ2-7	TRBV7-2	TGTGCCAGCAGCTGGGGACAGGGATTCTACGAGCAGTACTTC	CASSWGQGFYEQYF
-	many	TRBJ2-1	TRBV20-1	TGCAGTGCCGAGACTATGCTGAGGAATGAGCAGTTCTTC	CSAETMLRNEQFF
TRBD1	-	TRBJ1-1	TRBV5-1	TGCGCCAGCAGCTTGGGGACAGGGGGCACGACGGAAGCTTTCTTT	CASSLGTGGTTEAFF
-	few	TRBJ1-1	TRBV12-3/TRBV12-4	TGTGCCAGCAGTTTAACAGGTGCCACAGCTTTCTTT	CASSLTGATAFF
TRBD1	-	TRBJ1-6	TRBV5-8	TGTGCCAGCAGCTCGCCGGACAGGGGGGATTCACCCCTCCACTTT	CASSSPDRGDSPLHF
TRBD2	many	TRBJ2-6	TRBV5-4	TGTGCCAGCAGCTTGGGTAATAGCGGGGGCTCTGGGGCCAACGTCCTGACTTTC	CASSLGNSGGSGANVLTF